Included here is one T cell receptor beta chain sequence, with context. The table came from immunoSEQ multiplex PCR; TCRdb's copy has only in-frame clones and leaves some out. The sample shows over a million clones, roughly 97% of them seen only once. The data belong to a study of shared clonotypes between healthy human individuals. This CDR3 contains 14 residues. The germline V and J ends were trimmed by 5 bases and 6 bases, with 17 bases remaining between them. From germline, CDR1 is SGHAT and CDR2 FQNNGV. This chain uses TRBV11-2 with TRBJ2-7; D not resolved. Sequencing was carried out using naive CD4+ T cells sorted from blood. Described subset: CD45RA+ positively selected. The clonotype comes from a man under 40 in good health. In DNA form, the CDR3 reads TGTGCCAGCAGCCCTACGAGAAGGAATTTCGAGCAGTACTTC. Protein product: CASSPTRRNFEQYF.